The 22 T cell receptor beta chains below were found in one sample sequenced in a study of T cells in women clearing cervical HPV infection. Profiled with immunoSEQ multiplex PCR; TCRdb holds only in-frame clones, not every one. The sample holds some 24,000 clones. The sequenced sample consisted of blood buffy coat. These receptors were collected from a woman between 18 and 70 years old with a cervical HPV16 infection that either progressed to CIN3+ or cleared (not recorded which).

Details on this clone: The CDR3 end falls 3 residues outside the read, so it is completed with the germline J gene. The rearrangement joins TRBV11-1 to TRBJ1-2, with D perhaps matching TRBD1 (5 bases). The length of the CDR3 is 13 residues. Looked up from germline, CDR1 is SGHAT and CDR2 is FQDESV (reference sequence). The covered CDR3 bases are TGTGCCAGCAGCTTAAAGTCACAGGACGGC. Translated: CASSLKSQDG. The full CDR3 protein reads CASSLKSQDGYTF.

In the case of this clone: Coverage ceases 3 residues before the CDR3 finishes, and the germline J gene fills in the end. This chain connects TRBV11-2 to TRBJ2-1; D may be TRBD2 (5 bases). Germline V gives CDR1 SGHAT, CDR2 FQNNGV. CDR3 length equals 14 residues. The V end lost 5 bases, the J end lost 9 bases, and 17 bases lay between the germline ends. Partial CDR3 DNA: TGTGCCAGCAGCCCTACTCCCGCCCGGGGTGAG. Encoded protein: CASSPTPARGE. The entire CDR3 reads CASSPTPARGEQFF.

CDR3 loop: CASQGGDRGTRETQYF. The part of the CDR3 DNA that was read is TGTGCCAGCCAGGGAGGGGACAGGGGGACTCGGGAGACC. The chain is built from TRBV2 and TRBJ2-5, with 11 bases identical to TRBD1. The CDR3 is cut off 3 residues early in the read; its end comes from the germline J gene. The CDR3 is 16 residues long. With V trimmed by 8 bases and J by 5 bases, 13 bases remained unmatched. Per the germline V gene, CDR1 is SNHLY and CDR2 is FYNNEI.

About this clone: Coverage ceases 3 residues before the CDR3 finishes, and the germline J gene fills in the end. The chain uses TRBV4-1 and TRBJ1-2; 7 bases match TRBD1. V shed 6 bases, J shed 4 bases, and the junction held 11 bases outside the gene matches. The CDR3 sequence is 15 residues long. Germline CDR1 MGHRA, CDR2 YSYEKL. CDR3 sequence reads: CASSPSGRGVYGYTF. The covered CDR3 bases are TGCGCCAGCAGTCCGTCGGGCAGGGGGGTCTATGGC.

For this clone: The observed sequence ends 3 residues before the CDR3 terminus, with the missing tail filled in from the germline J gene. This chain connects TRBV9 to TRBJ1-1; the D gene is possibly TRBD1 (6 bases). CDR1 is SGDLS, CDR2 YYNGEE, per germline. The V end was cut by 0 bases, the J end by 1 base, with 7 bases between. The CDR3 spans 14 residues. The CDR3: CASSVAQGNTEAFF. CDR3 bases read: TGTGCCAGCAGCGTAGCACAGGGGAACACTGAA.

The DNA read from the CDR3 is TGTGCCAGCAGCTTGGTTGGCTCTGGGGCCCATGAG. As protein: CASSLVGSGAHE. The full CDR3 sequence reads CASSLVGSGAHEQFF. This sequence joins TRBV5-6 and TRBJ2-1; D perhaps matches TRBD1 (5 bases). The read ends 3 residues early relative to the CDR3; the germline J gene fills the gap. The CDR3 is made up of 15 amino acids. The germline gives CDR1 SGHDT, CDR2 YYEEEE. Between the trimmed V and J ends, which lost 0 bases and 8 bases, there was a span of 15 bases. The whole variable domain, remainder taken from reference TRBV5-6 and TRBJ2-1, is DAGVTQSPTHLIKTRGQQVTLRCSPKSGHDTVSWYQQALGQGPQFIFQYYEEEERQRGNFPDRFSGHQFPNYSSELNVNALLLGDSALYLCASSLVGSGAHEQFFGPGTRLTVL.

Incomplete CDR3 DNA: TGCGCCAGCAGCGACAGTAACTATGGC. Its protein is CASSDSNYG. The entire CDR3 protein reads CASSDSNYGYTF. The J gene is TRBJ1-2, the V gene TRBV10-1, with a weak D call TRBD1 (5 bases). From the germline J gene comes the end of the CDR3, since the read stops 3 residues before it. Trimming left V 6 bases short and J 1 base short, with 6 bases between. CDR3 size: 12 residues. CDR1 is WNHNN, CDR2 SYGVQD, per germline (reference sequence).

As concerns this clone: With the read ending 3 residues before the CDR3 end, the germline J gene is used to fill in that end. The chain carries TRBV7-6 and TRBJ1-2, with D uncertain. The CDR3 has 18 residues. Germline V gene data show CDR1 as SGHVS and CDR2 as FNYEAQ. The CDR3 loop is CASSLVLTSLAHYNDYTF. The covered CDR3 bases are TGTGCCAGCAGCTTAGTCTTAACGTCACTAGCGCACTACAATGAC.

In regard to this clone: The read terminates 3 residues ahead of where the CDR3 ends, so the germline J gene completes it. The V call is TRBV18, the J call TRBJ2-5; D gene unclear. With 3 bases removed from V and 5 bases from J, the gap between germline ends came to 10 bases. The CDR3 extends over 13 amino acids. CDR1 and CDR2 (germline): KGHSH, LQKENI. Partial CDR3 DNA: TGTGCCAGCTCACCGGGTAGCTTGGAGACC. Its protein is CASSPGSLET. The entire CDR3 protein reads CASSPGSLETQYF.

For this clone: The sequence runs out 3 residues before the end of the CDR3; the remainder is reconstructed from the germline J gene. The rearrangement links TRBV18 to TRBJ1-2, with TRBD1 matching 9 bases. This CDR3 spans 15 amino acids. From germline, CDR1 is KGHSH and CDR2 LQKENI. The part of the CDR3 DNA that was read is TGTGCCAGCTCACCTTGGGGACAGGGAAGGCGTAAC. Its translation is CASSPWGQGRRN. The whole CDR3 sequence is CASSPWGQGRRNYTF.

Concerning this clone: The sequence runs out 3 residues before the end of the CDR3; the remainder is reconstructed from the germline J gene. V gene TRBV5-1 combines with J gene TRBJ2-7; D is perhaps TRBD2 (5 bases). CDR3 length equals 15 residues. Germline V gene lookup returns CDR1 SGHRS and CDR2 YFSETQ. Trimming shortened V by 1 base and J by 0 bases, and 11 bases separated the two germline ends. CDR3 loop: CASSLSEGPSYEQYF. Incomplete CDR3 DNA: TGCGCCAGCAGCTTGTCAGAGGGTCCCTCCTACGAG.

CDR3: CASSYRQDGTGELFF. The sequenced CDR3 bases are TGTGCCAGCAGTTACCGACAGGATGGCACCGGGGAG. The V gene is TRBV7-9, the J gene TRBJ2-2; D is possibly TRBD1 (6 bases). The missing CDR3 end, 3 residues past where the read stops, is filled in from the germline J gene. This CDR3 spans 15 amino acids. CDR1 and CDR2 from the germline V gene are SEHNR and FQNEAQ (reference sequence). Trimming took off 6 bases at V and 4 bases at J, with 15 bases between the two ends. The whole variable domain, filled in from reference TRBV7-9 and TRBJ2-2, reads DTGVSQNPRHKITKRGQNVTFRCDPISEHNRLYWYRQTLGQGPEFLTYFQNEAQLEKSRLLSDRFSAERPKGSFSTLEIQRTEQGDSAMYLCASSYRQDGTGELFFGEGSRLTVL.

As for this clone: Read coverage stops 3 residues before the CDR3 terminus; the germline J gene supplies the remainder. J is TRBJ2-1 and V is TRBV6-2 or TRBV6-3, with TRBD2 matching over 7 bases. The CDR3 is 15 residues long. The trim removed 3 bases at V and 4 bases at J, leaving 6 bases unmatched. Germline CDR1 MNHEY, CDR2 SVGEGT. Incomplete CDR3 DNA: TGTGCCAGCAGTTATTATCGGGGGGATTACAATGAG. The encoded protein is CASSYYRGDYNE. The entire CDR3 reads CASSYYRGDYNEQFF.

Of note for this clone: Sequencing ends 3 residues short of the CDR3 end; the germline J gene provides the rest. V and J are TRBV20-1 and TRBJ2-3, with 9 bases aligning to TRBD2. CDR3 length equals 14 residues. Per the germline V gene, CDR1 is DFQATT and CDR2 is SNEGSKA (reference sequence). CDR3 sequence reads: CSARDWAGGETQYF. CDR3 DNA (partial): TGCAGTGCTAGAGATTGGGCGGGGGGGGAGACG.

The CDR3 protein is CASSDPGTSGIEETQYF. CDR3 DNA, as far as it was read: TGCGCCAGCAGCGATCCCGGGACTAGCGGGATAGAAGAGACC. The chain has TRBV5-1 and TRBJ2-5; 13 bases map to TRBD2. The missing CDR3 end, 3 residues past where the read stops, is filled in from the germline J gene. CDR1 and CDR2 (germline): SGHRS, YFSETQ. CDR3 length: 17 residues. The V gene end was trimmed by 4 bases and the J gene end by 3 bases; junction bases not matched to a gene: 9.

Details on this clone: The read ends 3 residues shy of where the CDR3 ends; the end is completed using the germline J gene. The rearrangement links TRBV20-1 to TRBJ2-1; TRBD2 agrees at 7 bases. CDR3 size: 13 residues. V trimming: 4 bases; J trimming: 6 bases; junction bases outside the gene matches: 6. CDR1 DFQATT and CDR2 SNEGSKA come from the germline V gene (reference sequence). This chain's CDR3 is CSAKIAGLNEQFF. The part of the CDR3 DNA that was read is TGCAGTGCTAAAATAGCGGGTCTCAATGAG.

As for this clone: Read sequence stops 3 residues before the CDR3 end, and the germline J gene provides the missing end. V is TRBV7-9 and J is TRBJ1-4; D not resolved. With 5 bases removed from V and 3 bases from J, the gap between germline ends came to 7 bases. This CDR3 comprises 13 residues. Germline V gene sequence: CDR1 SEHNR, CDR2 FQNEAQ (reference sequence). The DNA read from the CDR3 is TGTGCCAGCAGCCCTATTGCTAATGAAAAA. Translated: CASSPIANEK. The full CDR3 sequence reads CASSPIANEKLFF. Full variable domain (remainder filled in from reference TRBV7-9 and TRBJ1-4): DTGVSQNPRHKITKRGQNVTFRCDPISEHNRLYWYRQTLGQGPEFLTYFQNEAQLEKSRLLSDRFSAERPKGSFSTLEIQRTEQGDSAMYLCASSPIANEKLFFGSGTQLSVL.

CDR3 loop: CSAQSSYNEQFF. The DNA read from the CDR3 is TGCAGTGCTCAGAGCTCCTACAATGAG. The chain uses TRBV20-1 and TRBJ2-1; D call uncertain. The read comes to an end 3 residues before the CDR3 does, leaving the germline J gene to fill in the end. CDR3 size: 12 residues. V gave up 5 bases and J gave up 0 bases, with 5 bases separating them. CDR1 DFQATT and CDR2 SNEGSKA come from the germline V gene (reference sequence).

The CDR3 sequence is CSAPRPGSGNTIYF. CDR3 DNA, as far as it was read: TGCAGTGCCCCTCGGCCGGGTTCCGGAAACACC. This chain joins TRBV20-1 and TRBJ1-3; D gene uncertain. The read terminates 3 residues before the CDR3 end, so the remaining end is supplied by the germline J gene. Germline values: CDR1 DFQATT, CDR2 SNEGSKA (reference sequence). The CDR3 is 14 residues long. Trimming removed 6 bases from V and 4 bases from J, with 16 bases in between.

As for this clone: The CDR3 end lies 3 residues beyond the end of the read and is filled in from the germline J gene. V gene TRBV20-1 combines with J gene TRBJ2-2; tentatively, D is TRBD1 (5 bases). The CDR3 consists of 13 residues. Germline V lookup: CDR1 DFQATT, CDR2 SNEGSKA (reference sequence). Incomplete CDR3 DNA: TGCAGTGCCTTAGCCAGGGCTAATTCACCG. This sequence encodes CSALARANSP. The entire CDR3 is CSALARANSPLFF.

CDR3 in amino acids: CSASRPGGAAEAFF. The CDR3 DNA, read in part, is TGCAGTGCTAGCAGGCCAGGGGGCGCGGCTGAA. The chain joins TRBV20-1 to TRBJ1-1; 8 bases agree with TRBD1. The read terminates 3 residues ahead of where the CDR3 ends, so the germline J gene completes it. V shed 3 bases and J 6 bases; nucleotides not matched to a gene: 9. From germline, CDR1 is DFQATT and CDR2 SNEGSKA (reference sequence). The CDR3 is 14 amino acids.

To note about this clone: The observed sequence ends 3 residues before the CDR3 terminus, with the missing tail filled in from the germline J gene. The rearrangement joins TRBV30 to TRBJ2-1; the D gene is possibly TRBD2 (6 bases). The CDR3 contains 16 residues. The germline gives CDR1 GTSNPN, CDR2 SVGIG (reference sequence). Trimming shortened V by 0 bases and J by 7 bases, and 19 bases separated the two germline ends. The CDR3 bases that were read are TGTGCCTGGAGTGTAGCGGGCGGGATTCCCCGAAATGAG. Translated: CAWSVAGGIPRNE. The full CDR3 reads CAWSVAGGIPRNEQFF.